This T cell receptor (beta chain) was captured in a study of neurological immune-mediated disorders. The CDR3 contains 14 residues. V was shortened by 1 base and J by 4 bases, with 14 bases between the two germline ends. The germline gives CDR1 DFQATT, CDR2 SNEGSKA (reference sequence). TCRdb itself ran the 5' RACE reads through MiXCR, one entry per CDR3 protein. The repertoire includes fewer than 20,000 distinct CDR3 sequences, about a quarter of them detected once, and 33% sits in the top ten. The sequence was collected from a man aged 45-65 years with HTLV-1-associated myelopathy (HAM/TSP). The chain combines TRBV20-1 with TRBJ2-7, with unresolved D. Sequencing input: PBMCs. The CDR3 reads CSARGGPGGYEQYF. The CDR3 nucleotides read TGCAGTGCTAGAGGTGGGCCGGGTGGGTACGAGCAGTACTTC.